A selection of T cell receptor beta chains follows, all from one sample in a study of T cells in Graves' hyperthyroidism and ophthalmopathy. One entry per CDR3 protein results from TCRdb running MiXCR on the multiplex PCR reads. The sample contains approximately 210,000 distinct CDR3 sequences, over 15% of which appear only once. Sequenced: blood. These receptors were obtained from a man in his fifties with Graves' hyperthyroidism. CDR3s leave out the opening cysteine and the closing phenylalanine or tryptophan. The size entry is marked missing in some rows and otherwise reads once, few, many or a size class.

. | TRBV4-2 | ASSRDRPYQPQH
many | TRBV7-2 | ASSPVAGAGTGELF
. | TRBV27 | ASRGTSGPASGANVLT
. | TRBV10-3 | AISEGGLNEQF
. | TRBV6-6 | ASSYTGLAEYYEQY
. | TRBV6-2/TRBV6-3 | ASSYSASGSYEQY
few | TRBV29-1 | SVGEDSKETQY
many | TRBV7-2 | ASSDRTSVNEQF
few | TRBV20-1 | SARLYRTGNGYT
few | TRBV6-1 | ASSEGGTRTETQY
. | TRBV11-2 | ASSYNSETAATGELL
many | TRBV28 | ASSLRPPSTDTQY
once | TRBV20-1 | SARGGGWELF
many | TRBV6-1 | ASSADGIFYEQF
. | TRBV6-2/TRBV6-3 | ASTMTKTNEQY
few | TRBV30 | AWSVPGRSGTDTQY
many | TRBV28 | ASSFPPGQGFEKLF
many | TRBV12-3/TRBV12-4 | ASSLNRASNQPQH
many | TRBV18 | ASSPRGAGYT
many | TRBV20-1 | SARPSGGGSGGELF
many | TRBV6-1 | ASSSWQGGREQY
many | TRBV7-9 | ASSLALQEAF
many | TRBV7-7 | ASSQLGKGGELF
. | TRBV29-1 | SVEVAAGVRETQY
many | TRBV28 | ASSAFQGGNQPQH
. | TRBV7-9 | ASSLAPTGGGDIQY
. | TRBV5-5 | ASSFYTLTNEKLF
. | TRBV4-1 | ASSLVSRGAEQF
many | TRBV30 | ATGRATNEKLF
many | TRBV5-1 | ASSLGSRGYDEQF
many | TRBV27 | ASESLQGNTEAF
many | TRBV6-1 | ASSGTQPNYGYT
. | TRBV5-6 | ASSLTGTGGELF
few | TRBV11-3 | ASSFSQVTGELF
. | TRBV28 | ASNPDGGSREELF
. | TRBV19 | ASSPRSRLADTQY
few | TRBV19 | ASSIRASGEDTQY
. | TRBV9 | ASSVEGGGYEQY
few | TRBV6-2/TRBV6-3 | ASSYRRVGNEQF
. | TRBV27 | ASSLFGGSYNSPLH
. | TRBV5-5 | ASSLGAGLNQPQH
many | TRBV5-1 | ASSSRDYLTDTQY
many | TRBV30 | AWSTFSGANVLT
few | TRBV4-1 | ASSQFIRGNSPLH
. | TRBV5-1 | ASSLDPLSYEQY
few | TRBV6-1 | ASSELGGTNTEAF
many | TRBV20-1 | SARDSGRIQETQY
. | TRBV20-1 | SATRPPAGGNNEQF
. | TRBV29-1 | SVENAGQTQY
once | TRBV18 | ASSPLGTSGSEQF
many | TRBV5-1 | ASSLGGRPQYNEQF
many | TRBV10-3 | AIRMTGVNTEAF
few | TRBV7-9 | ASISTEVGQETQY
many | TRBV7-9 | ASRPPGLRRAF
many | TRBV7-9 | ASSFTQNEQF
many | TRBV12-3/TRBV12-4 | ASSGTGGNEQF
many | TRBV28 | ASSLWTSGISYEQY
few | TRBV29-1 | SVWVGQGAGYEQY